The clone carrying this T cell receptor (beta chain) was seen once. The sample originates from a study of PD-L1 blockade in urothelial cancer. Turning to the study itself: Patients previously received 0 to 3 chemotherapy regimens.

TCRdb's table, derived via immunoSEQ multiplex PCR, lists solely in-frame clones and lacks some. Of 100,000 to 150,000 clones detected, about 82% appear once; the ten largest clones hold roughly 2.4%. Time point specified: peripheral blood 6 weeks after treatment start. Sequencing was performed on PBMCs, taken around atezolizumab (anti-PD-L1) treatment. The receptor was derived from a man aged 50 to 60 with urothelial cancer.

CDR3 in amino acids: CASSPTGTGGLNYGYTF. In DNA, the CDR3 is TGCGCCAGCAGCCCTACCGGGACAGGGGGCCTTAACTATGGCTACACCTTC. The chain couples TRBV5-1 to TRBJ1-2; 12 positions match TRBD1. Germline V gene lookup returns CDR1 SGHRS and CDR2 YFSETQ. This CDR3 spans 17 amino acids. V dropped 4 bases and J dropped 1; count of bases not matched to a gene: 8.